This T cell receptor (beta chain) stems from a study of T cells in Graves' hyperthyroidism and ophthalmopathy. Study-level results: Most expanded thyroid clonotypes above 0.001 also appeared in blood.

It was uncontrolled infection, other autoimmune disease, pregnancy or lactation that excluded patients. Diagnoses were made from clinical symptoms, serum measures (thyroxine and TRAb), thyroid ultrasound and orbital computed tomography. About 10 ml of fresh peripheral blood supplied the PBMCs. This clonotype was observed many times. Its antigen is currently unknown. CDR3 size: 16 residues. Trimming left V 1 base short and J 0 bases short, with 11 bases between. CDR1 and CDR2 (germline): KGHSH, LQKENI. The source material, RNA transcripts, was used to amplify TCR beta CDR3 regions. First-round RT-PCR of the TCR CDR3 relied on the HTBI primer set. TCRdb re-analysed the multiplex PCR reads in MiXCR, keeping a single row per CDR3 protein. The table records hundreds of thousands of distinct CDR3 sequences, 15% to 18% of them present only once.

The TCR comes from a woman in her late teens or twenties with Graves' hyperthyroidism. The sample was blood. V and J are TRBV18 and TRBJ2-3, with a possible D match to TRBD2 (6 bases). The CDR3 DNA sequence: TGTGCCAGCTCACCACAAAATAGCGGTAGCACAGATACGCAGTATTTT. Protein sequence: CASSPQNSGSTDTQYF.